This TCR beta chain appears in the sequencing data of a study of T cells in placental villitis. About the full investigation: To test an allograft-versus-infection hypothesis, the study compared placental TCR-beta repertoires across three groups: villitis of unknown etiology, unaffected controls matched for gestational age, and infectious villitis.

General findings and caveats noted by the study authors: Small amounts of decidua were contained in the paraffin blocks, so some of the captured T cells, especially in controls, may have been decidual rather than villous infiltrates. Expanded clones in villitis of unknown etiology were found to be largely private to each placenta, suggesting the absence of a single initiating antigen. With bulk tissue sequencing, helper, regulatory or cytotoxic T cells could not be distinguished, nor could maternal versus fetal T cells, and gamma-delta receptors were excluded. CMV-specific clone frequencies were lower in villitis of unknown etiology than in infectious CMV cases (approximately 0.00095 vs 0.0099), and villitis of unknown etiology did not differ from controls on this measure. Villitis of unknown etiology placentae showed higher clonality than controls (median roughly 0.062 versus 0.0066, p=0.0025), indicating clonal expansion.

TCR-beta CDR3 regions were amplified from genomic DNA with the immunoSEQ v4 bias-controlled multiplex PCR assay, run blinded to group allocation. Reference gene primers were added alongside TCR-beta primers to estimate nucleated cell and T cell quantities per sample. Sequencing of the libraries was performed on an Illumina MiSeq with a 100-cycle paired-end protocol. The study's own analysis went as follows. Diversity and richness were calculated in immunoSEQ Analyzer software; richness by iChao1, clonality based on Pielou evenness and Shannon diversity (0-1, higher means less diverse). Using confidence 3 and substitution 2, CDR3 amino acid sequences together with their V/J genes were queried against VDJdb for CMV, EBV and influenza A specificities. TCR-beta amino acid clonotype overlap between villitis of unknown etiology, infectious villitis and control repertoires was assessed with the Morisita-Horn index. The source is immuneACCESS, and TCRdb retained only in-frame sequences with V and J called. Part of the clones is not carried over; for the studies checked, unresolved V genes explain less than half of this, and the remainder is unexplained. Clone size and V and J calls were adopted from that table, with D and trimming inferred from the DNA. The sample contains approximately 1,500 clones, approximately 82% of them found a single time. Around 7.9% of the sample is held by the ten biggest clonotypes.

Using the Amsterdam Criteria, researchers selected ten or so placentae that carried a pathological diagnosis of high-grade villitis of unknown etiology. Compared with both the control and infectious villitis groups, mothers with villitis of unknown etiology had significantly higher gravidity and parity as well as more prior miscarriages. After delivery, placentae were collected and subjected to gross and histological evaluation prior to the selection of archival tissue. Five 10-micron scrolls were cut from each FFPE block, and DNA was isolated using the AllPrep DNA/RNA FFPE Tissue kit. NanoDrop was used to check DNA concentration and purity, while a Bioanalyzer was used to assess RNA quality. In regard to this clone: The antigen this receptor binds is unknown. Per-base quality was not reported, and no clone a single base away is much larger than it.

At the junction V is shortened by 0 bases and J by 6 bases, with 9 bases in between. Taken from the germline V gene, the CDR1 and CDR2 loops are MNHEY and SVGAGI. There are 14 amino acids in the CDR3, from cysteine to phenylalanine inclusive. Kept here is only the CDR3 DNA, which spans 42 bases and is read in frame from base 1. The chain uses TRBV6-5 and TRBJ2-1; the D segment could be TRBD2, given 6 matching bases. What was sequenced was placental tissue containing maternal and fetal cells. The TCR comes from a human patient with villitis of unknown etiology; the placental T cells may come from both mother and fetus. The CDR3 amino acid sequence is: CASSYSGGLNEQFF. The base sequence is TGTGCCAGCAGTTACTCGGGGGGTCTCAATGAGCAGTTCTTC.